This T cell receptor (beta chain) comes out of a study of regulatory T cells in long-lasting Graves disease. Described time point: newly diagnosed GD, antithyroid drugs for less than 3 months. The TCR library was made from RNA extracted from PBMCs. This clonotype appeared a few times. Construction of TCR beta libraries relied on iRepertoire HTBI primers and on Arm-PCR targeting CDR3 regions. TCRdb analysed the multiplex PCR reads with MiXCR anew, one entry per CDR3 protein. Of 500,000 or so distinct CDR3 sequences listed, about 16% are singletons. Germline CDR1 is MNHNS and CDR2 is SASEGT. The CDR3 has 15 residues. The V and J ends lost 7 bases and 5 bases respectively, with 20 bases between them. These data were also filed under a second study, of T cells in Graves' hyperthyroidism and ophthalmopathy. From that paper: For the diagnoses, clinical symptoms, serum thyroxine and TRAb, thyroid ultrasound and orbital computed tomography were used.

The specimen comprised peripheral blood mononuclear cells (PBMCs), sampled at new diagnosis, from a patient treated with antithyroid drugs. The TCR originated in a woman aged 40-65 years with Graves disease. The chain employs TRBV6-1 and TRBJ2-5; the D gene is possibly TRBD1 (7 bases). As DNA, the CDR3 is TGTGCCAGCACCACGGGCGCAGGGGGGCGGGAGACCCAGTACTTC. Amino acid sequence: CASTTGAGGRETQYF.